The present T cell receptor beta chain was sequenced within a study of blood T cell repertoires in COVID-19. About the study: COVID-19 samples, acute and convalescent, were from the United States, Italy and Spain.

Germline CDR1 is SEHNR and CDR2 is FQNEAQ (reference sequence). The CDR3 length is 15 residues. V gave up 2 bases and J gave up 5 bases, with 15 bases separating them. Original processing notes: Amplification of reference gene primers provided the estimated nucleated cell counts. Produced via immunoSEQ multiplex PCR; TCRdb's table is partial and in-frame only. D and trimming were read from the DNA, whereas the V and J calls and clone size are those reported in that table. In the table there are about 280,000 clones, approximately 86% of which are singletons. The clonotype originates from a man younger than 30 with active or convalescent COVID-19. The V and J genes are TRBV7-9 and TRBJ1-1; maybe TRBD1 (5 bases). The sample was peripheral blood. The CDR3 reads CASSLLGDGGTEAFF. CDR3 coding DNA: TGTGCCAGCAGCTTATTGGGGGACGGGGGTACTGAAGCTTTCTTT.